The following is a T cell receptor beta chain sequence with its context. Its specificity is unknown. These data originate in a study of cytomegalovirus exposure and HLA in healthy donors. Study results and limitations: Further analysis, carried out later, found HLA-associated TCR beta chains more clonally expanded than equally common other chains. The classifier, whose performance was assessed in both the original and validation cohorts, reportedly diagnosed cytomegalovirus status with high specificity and sensitivity.

Use of 60 Vbeta and 13 Jbeta primers characterized the PCR. Here immunoSEQ multiplex PCR was the method, and the copy in TCRdb shows in-frame clones only, minus some. This sample has roughly 100,000 clones, with 75% to 80% found just once. The V and J ends lost 8 bases and 9 bases, in that order; junction bases with no gene match: 12. This CDR3 contains 16 residues. Germline V gene lookup returns CDR1 MNHEY and CDR2 SMNVEV (reference sequence). The J gene is TRBJ2-1, the V gene TRBV27, with 14 nucleotides matching TRBD2. This receptor was obtained from a man aged 60 to 69 in good health and CMV-seropositive. Input material: PBMCs. CDR3: CASEKRLAGGLGEQFF. CDR3 in DNA: TGTGCCAGCGAGAAAAGACTAGCGGGGGGGTTGGGTGAGCAGTTCTTC.